This T cell receptor beta chain was sequenced in a study of blood T cell repertoires in COVID-19. Study in general: The study drew acute and convalescent COVID-19 samples from the United States, Italy and Spain.

The germline V and J ends were trimmed by 0 bases and 0 bases, with 5 bases remaining between them. The CDR3 contains 14 residues. Per the germline V gene, CDR1 is SGDLS and CDR2 is YYNGEE. In the original analysis: Amplification of reference gene primers provided the estimated nucleated cell counts. Sequencing used immunoSEQ multiplex PCR; TCRdb keeps in-frame clones, though not all of them. V, J and clone size derive from that table, while D and trimming were established from the DNA sequence. The data hold roughly 120,000 clones, with about 81% observed a single time. The table lists this clone with a count of one.

The receptor was derived from a man aged 65-85 years with acute or convalescent COVID-19. Sequenced sample: peripheral blood. The V call is TRBV9, the J call TRBJ2-3; a weak D match, TRBD2 (5 bases). CDR3 protein: CASSVGESTDTQYF. The CDR3 DNA reads TGTGCCAGCAGCGTAGGGGAGAGCACAGATACGCAGTATTTT.